This T cell receptor (beta chain) is from a study of low-dose radiotherapy and immunotherapy resistance in tumors. This CDR3 contains 16 residues. V lost 5 bases and J 5 bases, leaving 18 bases between the germline ends. CDR1 and CDR2 (germline): LGHDT, YNNKEL (reference sequence). The time point: before trial treatment. As their treatment, donors received nivolumab, ipilimumab, aspirin, low-dose cyclophosphamide and low-dose radiotherapy. Alpha- and beta-chain coverage of first-strand cDNA came from TRAV- and TRBV-specific primers. The TCRs were subjected to amplification over about 19 PCR cycles employing a constant-region primer in conjunction with a V-primer adapter. TCRdb reanalysed the reads using MiXCR and keeps one entry per CDR3 protein. The repertoire holds 65,000 to 100,000 distinct CDR3 sequences, with roughly a sixth as singletons. This clonotype was observed many times.

The material sequenced was PBMCs, taken before treatment. The clonotype originates from a male donor with prostate cancer. The chain recombines TRBV3-1 with TRBJ2-2, with D perhaps matching TRBD1 (5 bases). The CDR3 sequence: CASSWVRGIGTGELFF. CDR3 nucleotide sequence: TGTGCCAGCAGCTGGGTTAGGGGAATTGGGACCGGGGAGCTGTTTTTT.